A single sample is the source of the 3 T cell receptor beta chains below, sequenced in a study of STAT3 mutations in large granular lymphocyte leukemia (dated by TCRdb to the late 2010s). These TCRs' antigens remain unknown. The library was produced with the immunoSEQ multiplex PCR assay. The clones in this table, taken by TCRdb from immuneACCESS, are in-frame only. Not every clone is retained; where verified, under half of the shortfall comes from an unresolved V gene, and the cause of the rest is unknown. This sample lists approximately 29,000 clones; about 86% were detected once. The ten most abundant clones make up approximately 11% of the sample. Results the study describes overall, beyond this receptor: Every T-LGLL patient showed at least one immunodominant TCRbeta clonotype, and about half showed multiple immunodominant subclonotypes.

Sequenced: peripheral blood mononuclear cells. Every receptor here comes from a man between 60 and 75 years old with T-cell large granular lymphocyte leukemia. Some clones in this sample may be carry-over from other donors' samples. The age is the age at diagnosis.

This chain links TRBV27 with TRBJ2-7, with a tentative D call TRBD1 (5 bases). This CDR3 is built from 14 residues. CDR1 is MNHEY and CDR2 is SMNVEV in the germline V gene (reference sequence). V was cut by 0 bases and J by 3 bases, with 9 bases left in between. The CDR3 coding sequence is TGTGCCAGCAGTTTATCAGGGGCCCGCTACGAGCAGTACTTC. This translates into CASSLSGARYEQYF.

This rearrangement joins TRBV7-3 to TRBJ1-6; D uncertain. Germline V CDR1 and CDR2: SGHTA, FQGTGA. The CDR3 has 8 amino acids. The V end lost 11 bases, the J end lost 17 bases, and 10 bases lay between the germline ends. CDR3 sequence reads: CAGRSIHF. CDR3 coding DNA: TGTGCCGGTCGGAGTATCCACTTT.

The chain is built from TRBV28 and TRBJ1-1; weak D call: TRBD1 (6 bases). Per the germline V gene, CDR1 is MDHEN and CDR2 is SYDVKM. The V end lost 4 bases, the J end lost 5 bases, and 20 bases lay between the germline ends. The CDR3 length is 16 residues. Written as DNA, the CDR3 is TGTGCCAGCAGTTCGACAGGAGGGGTGAGAGGTACTGAAGCTTTCTTT. Amino acid sequence: CASSSTGGVRGTEAFF. Variable domain in full (rest from reference TRBV28 and TRBJ1-1): DVKVTQSSRYLVKRTGEKVFLECVQDMDHENMFWYRQDPGLGLRLIYFSYDVKMKEKGDIPEGYSVSREKKERFSLILESASTNQTSMYLCASSSTGGVRGTEAFFGQGTRLTVV.